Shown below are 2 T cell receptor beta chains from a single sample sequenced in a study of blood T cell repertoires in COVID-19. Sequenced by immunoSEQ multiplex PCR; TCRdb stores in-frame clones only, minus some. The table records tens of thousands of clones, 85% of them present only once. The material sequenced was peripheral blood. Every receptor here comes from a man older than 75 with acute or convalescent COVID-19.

This chain's CDR3 is CASSLESVDTQYF. In nucleotides, the CDR3 is TGTGCCAGCAGCTTGGAGTCAGTCGATACGCAGTATTTT. The J gene is TRBJ2-3, the V gene TRBV5-5; D call uncertain. The CDR3 runs 13 residues. The V end was cut by 0 bases, the J end by 6 bases, with 8 bases between. Germline-derived CDR1 and CDR2 are SGHKS and YYEKEE (reference sequence).

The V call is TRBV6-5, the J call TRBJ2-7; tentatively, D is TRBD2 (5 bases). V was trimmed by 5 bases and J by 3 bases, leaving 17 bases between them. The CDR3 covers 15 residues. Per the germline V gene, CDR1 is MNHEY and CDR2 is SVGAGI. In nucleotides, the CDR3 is TGTGCCAGCAGTAGTGGGCGGGCGGGCCTCTACGAGCAGTACTTC. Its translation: CASSSGRAGLYEQYF.